The clone carrying this T cell receptor beta chain appeared a single time. Its antigen is as yet unknown. This sample stems from a study of shared clonotypes between healthy human individuals. This CDR3 spans 15 amino acids. CDR1 and CDR2 (germline): SNHLY, FYNNEI. V lost 7 bases, J lost 4 bases, and 18 bases lay in between. Findings and limits, study-wide: Rarefaction analysis demonstrated incomplete sorted-subset sequencing notwithstanding large depth. A generally larger estimated richness was seen in naive subsets than in memory subsets.

Data came from immunoSEQ multiplex PCR; TCRdb stores just in-frame clones and leaves some out. The sample records some 2,000,000 clones, 90% to 97% being singletons. Sequenced material: naive CD4+ T cells sorted from blood. Subset: CD45RA+ positively selected. The TCR sequence derives from a man aged 18 to 35 in good health. This chain uses TRBV2 with TRBJ2-3; either TRBD1 or TRBD2 may fit D (5 bases each). Written as DNA, the CDR3 is TGTGCCAGCATCCCCGGGGCGGGTAGGGCAGATACGCAGTATTTT. It translates to CASIPGAGRADTQYF.